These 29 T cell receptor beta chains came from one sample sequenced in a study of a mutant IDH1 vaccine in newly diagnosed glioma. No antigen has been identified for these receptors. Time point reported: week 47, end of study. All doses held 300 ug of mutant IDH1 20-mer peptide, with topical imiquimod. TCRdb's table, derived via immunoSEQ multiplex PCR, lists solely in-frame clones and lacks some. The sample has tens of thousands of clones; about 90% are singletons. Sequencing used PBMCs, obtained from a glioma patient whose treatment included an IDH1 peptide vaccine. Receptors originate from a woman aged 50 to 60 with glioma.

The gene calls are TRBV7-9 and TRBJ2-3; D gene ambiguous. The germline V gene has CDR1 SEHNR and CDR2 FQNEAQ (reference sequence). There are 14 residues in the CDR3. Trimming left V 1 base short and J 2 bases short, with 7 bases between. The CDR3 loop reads CASSLGAVTDTQYF. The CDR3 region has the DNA TGTGCCAGCAGCTTAGGGGCGGTCACAGATACGCAGTATTTT.

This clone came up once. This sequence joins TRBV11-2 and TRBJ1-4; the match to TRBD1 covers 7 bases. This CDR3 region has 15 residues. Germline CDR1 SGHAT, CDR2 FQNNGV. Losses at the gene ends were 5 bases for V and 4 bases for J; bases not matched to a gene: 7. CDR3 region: CASSGPRGSNEKLFF. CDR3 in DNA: TGTGCCAGCAGCGGCCCCAGGGGGAGTAATGAAAAACTGTTTTTT. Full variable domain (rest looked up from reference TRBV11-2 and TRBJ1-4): EAGVAQSPRYKIIEKRQSVAFWCNPISGHATLYWYQQILGQGPKLLIQFQNNGVVDDSQLPKDRFSAERLKGVDSTLKIQPAKLEDSAVYLCASSGPRGSNEKLFFGSGTQLSVL.

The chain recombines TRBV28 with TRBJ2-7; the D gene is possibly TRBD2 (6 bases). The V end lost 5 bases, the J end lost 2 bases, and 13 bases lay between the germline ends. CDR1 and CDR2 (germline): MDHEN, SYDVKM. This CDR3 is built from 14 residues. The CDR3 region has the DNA TGTGCCAGCAGTCACCCTAGCGTTACCTACGAGCAGTACTTC. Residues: CASSHPSVTYEQYF.

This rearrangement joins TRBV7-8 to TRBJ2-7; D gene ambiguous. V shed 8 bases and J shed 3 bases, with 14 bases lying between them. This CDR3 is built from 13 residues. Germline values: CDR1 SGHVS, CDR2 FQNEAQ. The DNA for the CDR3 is TGTGCCAGCTTTTCGGCCTTGAACTACGAGCAGTACTTC. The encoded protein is CASFSALNYEQYF.

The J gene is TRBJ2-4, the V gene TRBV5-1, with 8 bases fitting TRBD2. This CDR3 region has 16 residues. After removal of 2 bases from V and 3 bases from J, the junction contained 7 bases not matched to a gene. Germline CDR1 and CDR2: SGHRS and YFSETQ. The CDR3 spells CASSFPPGGDKNIQYF. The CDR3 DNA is TGCGCCAGCAGCTTCCCCCCCGGGGGGGACAAAAACATTCAGTACTTC.

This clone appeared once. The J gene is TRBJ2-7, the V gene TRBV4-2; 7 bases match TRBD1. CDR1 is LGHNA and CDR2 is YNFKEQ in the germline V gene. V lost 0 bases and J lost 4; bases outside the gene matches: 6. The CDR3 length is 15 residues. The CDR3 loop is CASSQEKGQSYEQYF. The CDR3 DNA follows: TGTGCCAGCAGCCAAGAAAAGGGACAGAGTTACGAGCAGTACTTC.

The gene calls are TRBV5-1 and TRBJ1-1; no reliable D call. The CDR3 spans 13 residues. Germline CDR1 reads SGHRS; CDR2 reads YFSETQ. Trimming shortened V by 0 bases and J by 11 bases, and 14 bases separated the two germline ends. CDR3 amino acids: CASSLAPGSEAFF. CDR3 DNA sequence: TGCGCCAGCAGCTTGGCCCCGGGATCCGAGGCTTTCTTT.

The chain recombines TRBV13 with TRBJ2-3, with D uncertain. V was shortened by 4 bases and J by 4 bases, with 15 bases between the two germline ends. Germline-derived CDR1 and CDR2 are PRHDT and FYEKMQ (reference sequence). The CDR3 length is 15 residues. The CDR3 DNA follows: TGTGCCAGCAGCTCGCTTGGGTGGGTGGCAGATACGCAGTATTTT. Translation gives CASSSLGWVADTQYF.

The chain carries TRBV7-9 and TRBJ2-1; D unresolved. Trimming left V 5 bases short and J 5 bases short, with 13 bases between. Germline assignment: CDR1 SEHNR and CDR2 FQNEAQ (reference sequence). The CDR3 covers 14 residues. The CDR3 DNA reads TGTGCCAGCAGCCCCCCTGCGGAGAACAATGAGCAGTTCTTC. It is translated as CASSPPAENNEQFF.

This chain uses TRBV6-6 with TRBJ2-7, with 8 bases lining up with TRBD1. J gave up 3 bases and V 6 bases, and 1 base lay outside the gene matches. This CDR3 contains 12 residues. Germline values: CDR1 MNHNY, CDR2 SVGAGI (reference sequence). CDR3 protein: CASSDRGYEQYF. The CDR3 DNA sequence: TGTGCCAGCAGCGACAGGGGCTACGAGCAGTACTTC.

This CDR3 is CASSYSGDYGYTF. In DNA form, the CDR3 reads TGTGCCAGCAGTTACTCAGGGGACTATGGCTACACCTTC. The V gene is TRBV6-6, the J gene TRBJ1-2; perhaps TRBD1 as D (5 bases). Germline loops: CDR1 MNHNY, CDR2 SVGAGI (reference sequence). Trimming cost V 0 bases and J 3 bases, with 5 bases left between them. This CDR3 has 13 amino acids.

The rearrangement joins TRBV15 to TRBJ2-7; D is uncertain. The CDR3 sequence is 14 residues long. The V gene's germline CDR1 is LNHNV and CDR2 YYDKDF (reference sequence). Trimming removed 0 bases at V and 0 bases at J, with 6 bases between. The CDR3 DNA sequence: TGTGCCACCAGCAGAGATGCCAACTCCTACGAGCAGTACTTC. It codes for CATSRDANSYEQYF.

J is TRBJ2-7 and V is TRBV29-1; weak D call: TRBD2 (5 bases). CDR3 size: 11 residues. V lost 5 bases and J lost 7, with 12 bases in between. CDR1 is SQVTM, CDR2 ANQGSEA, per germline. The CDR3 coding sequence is TGCAGCGTTCAAAGGACTGGGGAGCAGTACTTC. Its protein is CSVQRTGEQYF.

The CDR3 bases are TGTGCCAGCAGCTTTGACCCGACAGGGGTGGAGGGCTACACCTTC. It codes for CASSFDPTGVEGYTF. This chain uses TRBV7-6 with TRBJ1-2; 8 positions match TRBD1. The CDR3 loop spans 15 amino acids. V shed 3 bases and J 8 bases; nucleotides not matched to a gene: 11. The germline V gene encodes CDR1 SGHVS and CDR2 FNYEAQ.

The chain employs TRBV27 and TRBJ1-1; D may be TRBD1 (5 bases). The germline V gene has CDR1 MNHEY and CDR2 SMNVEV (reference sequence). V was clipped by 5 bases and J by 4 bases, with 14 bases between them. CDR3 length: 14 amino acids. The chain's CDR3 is CASSPGRVFTEAFF. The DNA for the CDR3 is TGTGCCAGCAGTCCAGGGAGGGTCTTCACTGAAGCTTTCTTT.

CDR3 loop: CATSREDSGRNIQYF. CDR3 bases: TGTGCCACCAGCAGAGAAGATAGTGGGAGAAACATTCAGTACTTC. J is TRBJ2-4 and V is TRBV15; possible D gene TRBD2, 5 bases. Trimming pared 0 bases from V and 6 bases from J, leaving 12 bases between. Germline V lookup: CDR1 LNHNV, CDR2 YYDKDF (reference sequence). The CDR3 is made up of 15 amino acids.

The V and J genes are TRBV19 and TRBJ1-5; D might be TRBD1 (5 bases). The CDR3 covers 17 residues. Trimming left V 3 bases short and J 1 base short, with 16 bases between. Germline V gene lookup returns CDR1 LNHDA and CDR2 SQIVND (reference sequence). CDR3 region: CASSMAWGTTSNQPQHF. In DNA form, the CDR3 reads TGTGCCAGTAGTATGGCGTGGGGGACTACGAGCAATCAGCCCCAGCATTTT.

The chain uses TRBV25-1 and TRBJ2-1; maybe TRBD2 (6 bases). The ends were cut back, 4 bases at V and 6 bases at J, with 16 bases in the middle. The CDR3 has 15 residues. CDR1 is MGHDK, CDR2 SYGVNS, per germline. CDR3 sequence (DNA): TGTGCCAGCAGTGTCAGGGAACGGGGGTCCAATGAGCAGTTCTTC. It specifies CASSVRERGSNEQFF.

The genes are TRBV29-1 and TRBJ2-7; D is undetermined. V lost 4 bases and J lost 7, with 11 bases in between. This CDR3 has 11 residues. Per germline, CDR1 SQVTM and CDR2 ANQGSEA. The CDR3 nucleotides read TGCAGCGTTGGGCGCCCCGGGGAGCAGTACTTC. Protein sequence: CSVGRPGEQYF.

Written as DNA, the CDR3 is TGTGCCAGCAGTTTATCCGGAGGTTACGAGCAGTACTTC. Residues: CASSLSGGYEQYF. This chain connects TRBV27 to TRBJ2-7; tentative D call: TRBD2 (5 bases). V was shortened by 0 bases and J by 4 bases, with 7 bases between the two germline ends. This CDR3 region has 13 residues. From germline, CDR1 is MNHEY and CDR2 SMNVEV (reference sequence).

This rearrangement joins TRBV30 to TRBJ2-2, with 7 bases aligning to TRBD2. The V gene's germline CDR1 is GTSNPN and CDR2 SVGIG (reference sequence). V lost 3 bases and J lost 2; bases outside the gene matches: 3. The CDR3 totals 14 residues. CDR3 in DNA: TGTGCCTGGAGGGGGGACTACAACACCGGGGAGCTGTTTTTT. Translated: CAWRGDYNTGELFF.

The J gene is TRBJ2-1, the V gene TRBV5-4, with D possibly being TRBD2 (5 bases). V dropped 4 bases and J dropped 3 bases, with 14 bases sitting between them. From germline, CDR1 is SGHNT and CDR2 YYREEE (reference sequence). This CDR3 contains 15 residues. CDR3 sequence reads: CASSAANRDYNEQFF. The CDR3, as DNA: TGTGCCAGCAGCGCCGCAAACCGGGACTACAATGAGCAGTTCTTC. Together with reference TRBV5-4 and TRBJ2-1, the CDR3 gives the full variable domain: ETGVTQSPTHLIKTRGQQVTLRCSSQSGHNTVSWYQQALGQGPQFIFQYYREEENGRGNFPPRFSGLQFPNYSSELNVNALELDDSALYLCASSAANRDYNEQFFGPGTRLTVL.

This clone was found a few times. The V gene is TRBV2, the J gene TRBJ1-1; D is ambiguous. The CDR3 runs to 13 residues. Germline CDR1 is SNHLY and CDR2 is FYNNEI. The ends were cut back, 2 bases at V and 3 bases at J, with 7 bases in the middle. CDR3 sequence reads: CASSEYLDTEAFF. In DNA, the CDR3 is TGTGCCAGCAGTGAATATCTGGACACTGAAGCTTTCTTT.

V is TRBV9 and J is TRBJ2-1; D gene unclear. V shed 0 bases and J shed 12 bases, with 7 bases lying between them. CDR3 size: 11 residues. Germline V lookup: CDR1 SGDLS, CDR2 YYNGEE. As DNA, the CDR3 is TGTGCCAGCAGCGTAGAGTCCGTGCAGTTCTTC. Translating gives CASSVESVQFF.

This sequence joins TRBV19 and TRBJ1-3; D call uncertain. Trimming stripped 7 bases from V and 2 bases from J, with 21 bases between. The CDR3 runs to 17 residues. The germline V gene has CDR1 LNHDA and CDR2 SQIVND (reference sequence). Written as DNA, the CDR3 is TGTGCCAGTACGGGCACCCTGTATTTTGGGCCTGGAAACACCATATATTTT. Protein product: CASTGTLYFGPGNTIYF.

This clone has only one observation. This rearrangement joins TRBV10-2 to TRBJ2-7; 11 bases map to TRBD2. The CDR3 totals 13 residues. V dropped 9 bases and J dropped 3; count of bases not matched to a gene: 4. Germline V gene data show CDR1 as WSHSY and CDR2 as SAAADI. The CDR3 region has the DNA TGCGCCAGTGCGGGACTAGCGGTCTACGAGCAGTACTTC. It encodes CASAGLAVYEQYF.

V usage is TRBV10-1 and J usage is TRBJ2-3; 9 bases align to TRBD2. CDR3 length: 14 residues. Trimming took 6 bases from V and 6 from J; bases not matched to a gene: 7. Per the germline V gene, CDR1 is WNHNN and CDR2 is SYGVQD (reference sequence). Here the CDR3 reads CASRSGTSMDTQYF. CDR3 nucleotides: TGCGCCAGCAGATCCGGGACTAGCATGGATACGCAGTATTTT.

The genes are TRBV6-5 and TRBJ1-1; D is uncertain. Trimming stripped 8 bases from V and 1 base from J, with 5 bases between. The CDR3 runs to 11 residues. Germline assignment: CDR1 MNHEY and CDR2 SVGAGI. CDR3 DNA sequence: TGTGCCAGCCGGAGGAACACTGAAGCTTTCTTT. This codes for CASRRNTEAFF.

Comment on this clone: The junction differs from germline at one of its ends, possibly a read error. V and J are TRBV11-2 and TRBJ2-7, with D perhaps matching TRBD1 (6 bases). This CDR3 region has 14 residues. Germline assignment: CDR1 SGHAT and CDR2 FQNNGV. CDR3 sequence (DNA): TGTGCCAGCAACTTAGCAGGGGTCTCCTACGAGCAGTACTTC. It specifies CASNLAGVSYEQYF. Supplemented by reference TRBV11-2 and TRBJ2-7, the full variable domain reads EAGVAQSPRYKIIEKRQSVAFWCNPISGHATLYWYQQILGQGPKLLIQFQNNGVVDDSQLPKDRFSAERLKGVDSTLKIQPAKLEDSAVYLCASNLAGVSYEQYFGPGTRLTVT.